The clone carrying this T cell receptor (beta chain) was seen ten or more times. Its antigen is as yet unknown. The data were obtained in a study of breast tumors, draining lymph nodes, adjacent tissues. Germline V gives CDR1 LNHNV, CDR2 YYDKDF (reference sequence). The V end was cut by 3 bases, the J end by 8 bases, with 13 bases between. The CDR3 has 13 residues. TCRdb re-analysed the multiplex PCR reads in MiXCR, keeping a single row per CDR3 protein. The table includes about 110,000 distinct CDR3 sequences, under 40% detected once. Breast cancer patients provided tissue from their axillary draining lymph nodes. Broader study findings: Most tumor T cells seemingly derive from lymph node, then expand in tumor. Tumor and nontumor repertoires were significantly more similar in luminal-like than in basal-like breast cancer. Data only fit, rather than demonstrated, lymph node origin of most tumor T cells. Compared with lymph nodes, tumors were less diverse; compared with nontumor tissue, more.

The chain couples TRBV15 to TRBJ1-1, with D unclear. The sample comprised axillary lymph node tissue. The clonotype was recovered from a female donor with breast cancer. Some clones in this sample may be carry-over from other donors' samples. The CDR3, as DNA: TGTGCCACCAGCAGGTTACCGGAGAACGAAGCTTTCTTT. Translated: CATSRLPENEAFF. Together with reference TRBV15 and TRBJ1-1, the CDR3 gives the full variable domain: DAMVIQNPRYQVTQFGKPVTLSCSQTLNHNVMYWYQQKSSQAPKLLFHYYDKDFNNEADTPDNFQSRRPNTSFCFLDIRSPGLGDTAMYLCATSRLPENEAFFGQGTRLTVV.